This paragraph reports one TCR beta chain. Only in-frame clones appear in the TCRdb table, and some are missing; sequencing was by immunoSEQ multiplex PCR. The table has some 2 million clones, roughly 95% seen once; the top ten hold 1.1%. Trimming removed 2 bases at V and 0 bases at J, with 12 bases between. Germline V lookup: CDR1 SGHNT, CDR2 YYREEE (reference sequence). There are 15 residues in the CDR3. Naive CD8 cells were CD45RO-negative, positively selected for CCR7, excluding terminally differentiated effector memory CD45RA+ cells. The data were obtained in a study of shared clonotypes between healthy human individuals.

This chain links TRBV5-4 with TRBJ2-7; D ambiguous. The source is a man between 18 and 35 years old in good health. The source material was naive CD8+ T cells sorted from blood. In DNA form, the CDR3 reads TGTGCCAGCAGCTTCGGCTCAGGTAGCTCCTACGAGCAGTACTTC. It specifies CASSFGSGSSYEQYF.